These 12 T cell receptor beta chains originate from one sample sequenced in a study of T cell responses to AZD1222 COVID-19 vaccine listed by TCRdb under 2021. The protocol used for the library was the immunoSEQ multiplex PCR assay. The immuneACCESS repertoire file appears here via TCRdb, limited to in-frame rearrangements. These files lack a portion of the clones; in checked studies, under half of the deficit traces to unresolved V genes, and the cause of the others is not known. A total of 130,000 or so clones appear in this sample, around 89% of them only once. The leading ten clones occupy about 2.7% of the sample. The meaning of the sample's time point label: baseline before first vaccination. The sample here was peripheral blood, taken on day 0 of AZD1222 vaccination. These receptors all stem from an adult in good health.

This chain uses TRBV29-1 with TRBJ2-1; the D gene could be TRBD1 or TRBD2 (6 bases each). CDR3 size: 18 residues. The germline V and J ends were trimmed by 4 bases and 6 bases, with 28 bases remaining between them. Germline values: CDR1 SQVTM, CDR2 ANQGSEA. CDR3 in amino acids: CSVVGGEKGGVISNEQFF. The CDR3 DNA reads as TGCAGCGTTGTAGGTGGCGAAAAGGGGGGTGTCATCTCCAATGAGCAGTTCTTC.

The CDR3 spells CASRGAGPSYNEQFF. In DNA, the CDR3 is TGCGCCAGCAGGGGCGCCGGGCCCTCCTACAATGAGCAGTTCTTC. The V call is TRBV10-1, the J call TRBJ2-1; D remains unclear. The ends were cut back, 6 bases at V and 0 bases at J, with 12 bases in the middle. The germline CDR1 and CDR2 sequences are WNHNN and SYGVQD (reference sequence). CDR3 length equals 15 residues.

The gene calls are TRBV3-1 (or the pseudogene TRBV3-2) and TRBJ2-7; TRBD2 matches 8 bases. The CDR3 has 16 residues. The V and J ends lost 4 bases and 5 bases, in that order; junction bases with no gene match: 13. Germline assignment: CDR1 LGHDT and CDR2 YNNKEL (reference sequence). This CDR3 is CASSPRRREDSDEQYF. The CDR3 nucleotides read TGTGCCAGCAGCCCCAGGCGGCGGGAGGATTCGGACGAGCAGTACTTC.

The chain employs TRBV7-8 and TRBJ1-5; D remains unclear. Germline V lookup: CDR1 SGHVS, CDR2 FQNEAQ. The CDR3 runs 16 residues. The ends were cut back, 0 bases at V and 4 bases at J, with 13 bases in the middle. CDR3 sequence reads: CASSLASRFLNQPQHF. The CDR3 bases are TGTGCCAGCAGCTTAGCGTCGAGATTCCTGAATCAGCCCCAGCATTTT.

The V call is TRBV28, the J call TRBJ1-5; TRBD1 matches at 7 bases. Germline CDR1 MDHEN, CDR2 SYDVKM. J lost 1 base, V lost 3 bases, and 9 bases had no gene match. The CDR3 covers 17 residues. CDR3 sequence reads: CASSFAAGQRSNQPQHF. The CDR3 DNA is TGTGCCAGCAGTTTTGCGGCGGGACAGCGAAGCAATCAGCCCCAGCATTTT.

The chain combines TRBV7-2 with TRBJ2-3, with 11 bases identical to TRBD2. The CDR3 extends over 15 amino acids. J lost 3 bases, V lost 5 bases, and 4 bases had no gene match. Per germline, CDR1 SGHTA and CDR2 FQGNSA. The CDR3 DNA sequence: TGTGCCAGCAGCATCGGGACTAGCGGAACAGATACGCAGTATTTT. Residues: CASSIGTSGTDTQYF.

The chain combines TRBV19 with TRBJ2-3; TRBD2 might be the D (6 bases). The V and J ends lost 5 bases and 1 base respectively, with 10 bases between them. The CDR3 spans 14 residues. Germline values: CDR1 LNHDA, CDR2 SQIVND (reference sequence). The chain's CDR3 is CASSWGEGTDTQYF. DNA for the CDR3: TGTGCCAGTAGTTGGGGGGAGGGCACAGATACGCAGTATTTT.

The V gene is TRBV6-5, the J gene TRBJ1-2; TRBD1 matches 8 bases. J lost 7 bases, V lost 0 bases, and 7 bases had no gene match. CDR3 length equals 15 residues. The germline V gene encodes CDR1 MNHEY and CDR2 SVGAGI. In DNA form, the CDR3 reads TGTGCCAGCAGTTACTCGAAATGGACAGGGTCTGGCTACACCTTC. This codes for CASSYSKWTGSGYTF.

The chain links TRBV5-4 to TRBJ2-3; D may be TRBD1 or TRBD2 (5 bases each). V was pared by 0 bases and J by 0 bases, with 14 bases between. The CDR3 sequence is 17 residues long. Germline V gene data show CDR1 as SGHNT and CDR2 as YYREEE (reference sequence). Written as DNA, the CDR3 is TGTGCCAGCAGCTTGGAGGGAAGTGAGGGGAGCACAGATACGCAGTATTTT. It translates to CASSLEGSEGSTDTQYF.

The V gene is TRBV9, the J gene TRBJ2-3; 9 bases match TRBD2. The germline V gene has CDR1 SGDLS and CDR2 YYNGEE. The CDR3 spans 14 residues. J lost 7 bases, V lost 3 bases, and 6 bases had no gene match. This CDR3 reads CASSDSGSGNTQYF. CDR3 nucleotide sequence: TGTGCCAGCAGCGATAGCGGGAGTGGGAATACGCAGTATTTT.

V and J are TRBV11-2 and TRBJ2-7; 7 nucleotides line up with TRBD2. The CDR3 sequence is 15 residues long. With V trimmed by 2 bases and J by 2 bases, 6 bases remained unmatched. Germline CDR1 SGHAT, CDR2 FQNNGV. CDR3 DNA: TGTGCCAGCAGCTTAAGCGGGATATTCACCTACGAGCAGTACTTC. It encodes CASSLSGIFTYEQYF.

CDR3 region: CSVGDSRNQPQHF. CDR3 bases: TGCAGCGTTGGTGACAGCCGCAATCAGCCCCAGCATTTT. The chain couples TRBV29-1 to TRBJ1-5; maybe TRBD1 (5 bases). Trimming shortened V by 4 bases and J by 2 bases, and 9 bases separated the two germline ends. Germline assignment: CDR1 SQVTM and CDR2 ANQGSEA. The CDR3 covers 13 residues.